One T cell receptor (beta chain) is described in this entry. These data come from a study of technical replicates of blood from a handful of donors. Here immunoSEQ multiplex PCR was the method, and the copy in TCRdb shows in-frame clones only, minus some. The sample holds roughly 6,900 clones, about 96% seen once. Germline lookup yields CDR1 SEHNR and CDR2 FQNEAQ (reference sequence). Trimming pared 3 bases from V and 5 bases from J, leaving 11 bases between. This CDR3 has 14 residues. The genes are TRBV7-9 and TRBJ2-1; D possibly corresponds to TRBD2 (5 bases). The sequence was obtained from a human donor in good health. The sequencing input was PBMCs. CDR3 sequence reads: CASSFRTSDNEQFF. CDR3 bases: TGTGCCAGCAGCTTCAGGACTTCCGACAATGAGCAGTTCTTC.